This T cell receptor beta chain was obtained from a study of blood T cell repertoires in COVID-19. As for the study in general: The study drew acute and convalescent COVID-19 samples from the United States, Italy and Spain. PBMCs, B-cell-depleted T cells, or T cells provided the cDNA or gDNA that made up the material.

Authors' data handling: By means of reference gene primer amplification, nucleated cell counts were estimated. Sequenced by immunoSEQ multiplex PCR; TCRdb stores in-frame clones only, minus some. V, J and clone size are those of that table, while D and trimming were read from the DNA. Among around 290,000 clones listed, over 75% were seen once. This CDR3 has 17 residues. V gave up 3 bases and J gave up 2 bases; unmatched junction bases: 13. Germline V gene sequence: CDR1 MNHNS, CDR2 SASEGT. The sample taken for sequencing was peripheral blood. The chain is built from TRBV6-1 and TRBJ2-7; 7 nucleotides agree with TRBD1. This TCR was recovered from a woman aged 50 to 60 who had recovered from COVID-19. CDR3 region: CASSDFRIWDSTYEQYF. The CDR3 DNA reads TGTGCCAGCAGTGATTTCCGGATCTGGGACAGCACCTACGAGCAGTACTTC.